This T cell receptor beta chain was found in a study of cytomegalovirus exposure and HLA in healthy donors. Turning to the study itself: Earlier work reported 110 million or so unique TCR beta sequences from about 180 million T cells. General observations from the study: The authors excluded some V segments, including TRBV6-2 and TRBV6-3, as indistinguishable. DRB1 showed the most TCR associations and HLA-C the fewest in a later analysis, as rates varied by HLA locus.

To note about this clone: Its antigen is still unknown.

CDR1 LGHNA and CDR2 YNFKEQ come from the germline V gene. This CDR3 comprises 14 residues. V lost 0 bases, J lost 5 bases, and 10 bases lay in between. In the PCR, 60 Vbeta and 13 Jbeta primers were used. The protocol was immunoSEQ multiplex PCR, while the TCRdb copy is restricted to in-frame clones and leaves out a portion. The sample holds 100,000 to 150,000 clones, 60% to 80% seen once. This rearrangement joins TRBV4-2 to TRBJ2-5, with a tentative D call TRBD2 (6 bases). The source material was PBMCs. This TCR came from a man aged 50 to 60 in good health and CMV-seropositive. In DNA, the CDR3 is TGTGCCAGCAGCCAAGAGGGGGGTCGGGAGACCCAGTACTTC. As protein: CASSQEGGRETQYF.